This TCR beta chain stems from a study of blood T cell repertoires in COVID-19. Study details: The United States, Italy and Spain supplied acute and convalescent COVID-19 samples.

TCRdb's copy holds only in-frame clones and misses some; the assay was immunoSEQ multiplex PCR. The repertoire consists of approximately 180,000 clones, with around four fifths occurring once and the leading ten covering around 16%. Individuals drawn from around 24 US areas were about 18 to 95 years old. Which cohort a participant joined came from the clinical history participants gave. What was sequenced was PBMCs or T cells enriched from blood (not recorded which). This TCR came from a woman aged 45-65 years who had recovered from COVID-19.

The CDR3 sequence is CASSADRNTEAFF. The CDR3, as DNA: TGCGCCAGCAGTGCGGACAGGAACACTGAAGCTTTCTTT. The rearrangement links TRBV10-1 to TRBJ1-1; maybe TRBD1 (6 bases). V was trimmed by 4 bases and J by 1 base, leaving 7 bases between them. Germline assignment: CDR1 WNHNN and CDR2 SYGVQD (reference sequence). The CDR3 runs to 13 residues.